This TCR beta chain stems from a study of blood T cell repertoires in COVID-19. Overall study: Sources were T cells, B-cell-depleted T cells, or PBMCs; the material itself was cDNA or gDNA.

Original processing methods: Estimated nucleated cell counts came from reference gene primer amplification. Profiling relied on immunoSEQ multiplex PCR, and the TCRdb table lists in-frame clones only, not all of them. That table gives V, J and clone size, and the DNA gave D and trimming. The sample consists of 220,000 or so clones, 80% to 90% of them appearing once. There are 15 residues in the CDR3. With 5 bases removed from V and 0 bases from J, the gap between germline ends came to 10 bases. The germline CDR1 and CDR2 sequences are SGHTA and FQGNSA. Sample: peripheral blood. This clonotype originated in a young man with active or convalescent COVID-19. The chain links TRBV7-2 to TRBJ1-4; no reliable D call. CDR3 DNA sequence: TGTGCCAGCAGCCCAATCCGAGCAACTAATGAAAAACTGTTTTTT. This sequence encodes CASSPIRATNEKLFF. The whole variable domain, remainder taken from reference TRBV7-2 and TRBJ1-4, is GAGVSQSPSNKVTEKGKDVELRCDPISGHTALYWYRQSLGQGLEFLIYFQGNSAPDKSGLPSDRFSAERTGGSVSTLTIQRTQQEDSAVYLCASSPIRATNEKLFFGSGTQLSVL.